This T cell receptor (beta chain) was profiled in a study of blood T cell repertoires in COVID-19. Across the study: Sites in the United States, Italy and Spain provided acute and convalescent COVID-19 samples. Nucleic acid was either cDNA or gDNA, and it came from T cells, B-cell-depleted T cells, or PBMCs.

Germline loops: CDR1 SEHNR, CDR2 FQNEAQ (reference sequence). There are 13 residues in the CDR3. Trimming took 6 bases from V and 3 from J, leaving 11 bases between them. Original analysis: Researchers report that nucleated cell counts were estimated from reference gene primer amplification. TCRdb keeps only in-frame clones here, not all; method: immunoSEQ multiplex PCR. V and J calls plus clone size are reproduced from that table; the DNA served to infer D and trimming. Of more than 100,000 clones in the sample, 60% to 85% were seen once. The material sequenced was peripheral blood. The genes are TRBV7-9 and TRBJ1-2; D may be TRBD1 (6 bases). The origin of this receptor is a man aged 70 or older with acute or convalescent COVID-19. CDR3 sequence (DNA): TGTGCCAGCAGTCTCCAGGGGTACTATGGCTACACCTTC. It codes for CASSLQGYYGYTF.